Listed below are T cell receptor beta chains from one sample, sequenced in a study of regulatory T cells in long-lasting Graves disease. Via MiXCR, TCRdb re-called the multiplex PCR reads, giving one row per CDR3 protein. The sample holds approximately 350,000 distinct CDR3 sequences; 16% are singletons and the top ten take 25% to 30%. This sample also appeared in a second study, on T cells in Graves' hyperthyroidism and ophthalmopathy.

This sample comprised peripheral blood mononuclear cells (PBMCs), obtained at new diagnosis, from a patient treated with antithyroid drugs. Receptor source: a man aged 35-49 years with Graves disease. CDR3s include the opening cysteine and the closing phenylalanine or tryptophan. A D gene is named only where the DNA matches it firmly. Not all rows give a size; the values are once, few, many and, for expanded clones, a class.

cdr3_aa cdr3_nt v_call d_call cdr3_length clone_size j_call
CASSTTQDRNTEAFF TGTGCCAGCAGTACTACGCAGGACAGGAACACTGAAGCTTTCTTT TRBV28 - 15 - TRBJ1-1
CSVVGQARRQPQHF TGCAGCGTTGTTGGACAGGCCCGACGTCAGCCCCAGCATTTT TRBV29-1 TRBD1 14 - TRBJ1-5
CSARAGTEETQYF TGCAGTGCTAGGGCCGGCACCGAAGAGACCCAGTACTTC TRBV20-1 - 13 few TRBJ2-5
CASSLGREAEAFF TGTGCCAGCAGCCTAGGACGGGAGGCTGAAGCTTTCTTT TRBV2 - 13 many TRBJ1-1
CANSPDRVGEKLFF TGTGCCAACAGTCCAGACAGGGTTGGTGAAAAACTGTTTTTT TRBV12-3/TRBV12-4 TRBD1 14 - TRBJ1-4
CASSLAKGYEQYF TGTGCCAGCAGCTTAGCGAAGGGGTACGAGCAGTACTTC TRBV7-2 - 13 - TRBJ2-7
CSGTVRNTEAFF TGCAGCGGGACAGTGAGGAACACTGAAGCTTTCTTT TRBV29-1 - 12 - TRBJ1-1
CSVEIGGGSSYNEQFF TGCAGCGTTGAAATTGGCGGGGGGAGCTCCTACAATGAGCAGTTCTTC TRBV29-1 TRBD2 16 - TRBJ2-1
CASSSGDARVVAGPDF TGTGCCAGCAGCTCGGGGGACGCTAGAGTAGTTGCGGGCCCTGACTTC TRBV7-2 - 16 - TRBJ2-7
CAITPGLASSYEQYF TGTGCCATTACACCGGGACTGGCCAGCTCCTACGAGCAGTACTTC TRBV28 - 15 - TRBJ2-7
CASRAGGGNQPQHF TGTGCCAGCAGAGCAGGGGGCGGTAATCAGCCCCAGCATTTT TRBV2 TRBD1 14 many TRBJ1-5
CSATPGADGYTF TGCAGTGCTACTCCGGGGGCGGATGGCTACACCTTC TRBV20-1 - 12 - TRBJ1-2
CATSRDPQTGETQYF TGTGCCACCAGCAGAGACCCGCAGACCGGAGAGACCCAGTACTTC TRBV15 - 15 many TRBJ2-5
CASSWTGGWSNQPQHF TGTGCCAGCAGCTGGACAGGGGGTTGGAGCAATCAGCCCCAGCATTTT TRBV7-2 TRBD1 16 many TRBJ1-5
CASSFFAMNTEAFF TGTGCCAGCAGTTTTTTCGCCATGAACACTGAAGCTTTCTTT TRBV12-3/TRBV12-4 - 14 many TRBJ1-1